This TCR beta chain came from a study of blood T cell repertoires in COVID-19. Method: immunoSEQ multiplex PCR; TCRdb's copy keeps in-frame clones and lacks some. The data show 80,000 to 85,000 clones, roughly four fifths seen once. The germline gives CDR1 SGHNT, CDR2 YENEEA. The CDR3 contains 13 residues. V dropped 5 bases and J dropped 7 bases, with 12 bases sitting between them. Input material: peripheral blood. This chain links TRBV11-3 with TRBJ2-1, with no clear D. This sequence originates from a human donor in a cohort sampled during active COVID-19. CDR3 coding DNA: TGTGCCAGCAGCCGGTCTCGGTGGAATGAGCAGTTCTTC. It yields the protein CASSRSRWNEQFF.